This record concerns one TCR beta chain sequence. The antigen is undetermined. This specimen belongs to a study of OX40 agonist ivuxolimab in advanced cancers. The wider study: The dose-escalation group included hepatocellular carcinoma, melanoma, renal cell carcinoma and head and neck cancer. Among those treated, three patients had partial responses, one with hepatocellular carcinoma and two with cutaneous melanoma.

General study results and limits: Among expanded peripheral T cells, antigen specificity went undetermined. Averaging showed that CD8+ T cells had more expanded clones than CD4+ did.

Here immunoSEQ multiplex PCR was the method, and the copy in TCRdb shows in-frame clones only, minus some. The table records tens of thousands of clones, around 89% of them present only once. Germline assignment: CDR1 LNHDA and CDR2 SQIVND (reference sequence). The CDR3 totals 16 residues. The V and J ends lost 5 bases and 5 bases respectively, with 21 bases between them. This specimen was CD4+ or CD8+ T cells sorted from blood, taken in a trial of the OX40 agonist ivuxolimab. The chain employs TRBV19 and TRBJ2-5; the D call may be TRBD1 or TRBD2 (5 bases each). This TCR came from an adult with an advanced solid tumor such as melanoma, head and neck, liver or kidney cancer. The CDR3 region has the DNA TGTGCCAGTAGTGCCGCCGGGACCCCAGTGGGGGAGACCCAGTACTTC. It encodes CASSAAGTPVGETQYF. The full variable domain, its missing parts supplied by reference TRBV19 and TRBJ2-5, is DGGITQSPKYLFRKEGQNVTLSCEQNLNHDAMYWYRQDPGQGLRLIYYSQIVNDFQKGDIAEGYSVSREKKESFPLTVTSAQKNPTAFYLCASSAAGTPVGETQYFGPGTRLLVL.